This TCR beta chain was captured in a study of cytotoxic CD8 clonotypes in ibrutinib-treated CLL (dated by TCRdb to about 2021). As for the study more broadly: In this cohort, about 15 patients were treatment-naive and under 13 were relapsed/refractory, while around 18 had unmutated IGHV. Samples at response were collected after a median of roughly twelve months of treatment, with a range of 6 to 36 months. Responses were partial in about 25 patients and complete in 2; after median around 68 months follow-up, about 14 stayed in remission and 12 progressed. Cryopreserved peripheral blood mononuclear cells were collected before treatment, at response, and at either disease progression or sustained remission. Samples averaged roughly 280,000 productive templates and tens of thousands of productive rearrangements. Of the 90 or so participants in the trial, roughly 26 had longitudinal samples available.

The full study reports these points: Clonality increased at ibrutinib response, stayed stable in sustained remission, and fell back toward baseline at progression. Baseline clonality was found to be higher than that of age-matched healthy donors and was strongly correlated with circulating CD8+ T-cell counts. Public clonotypes were rare and either shrank or stayed stable during treatment, and the rise in clonality at ibrutinib response reflected expansion of private clonotypes. Sustained-remission and progressing patients did not have matched sampling times, and lymph node repertoires were not examined.

As concerns this clone: Its antigen is unknown. Base qualities are not provided; no much larger clone lies one nucleotide away.

For TCR beta library preparation, roughly 1.8 micrograms of genomic DNA was extracted from cryopreserved PBMCs. Longitudinal blood samples from CLL patients on ibrutinib monotherapy underwent high-throughput TCR beta sequencing. The patients were enrolled in a single-center, open-label phase 2 trial of ibrutinib monotherapy. On a MiSeq, deep resolution sequencing aimed for a depth between 1 in 1 million and 1 in 200,000 T cells, with each clonotype covered approximately 9.2x on average. The immunoSEQ hsTCRB Kit was used to generate the TCR beta libraries. On the study's bioinformatics: The data were analyzed with ImmunoSEQ Analyzer and ImmunoSEQ Data Assistant, and V, D and J gene assignments followed IMGT definitions. Clonality, which ranges from 0 to 1, was calculated by subtracting the normalized Shannon entropy of productive rearrangement frequencies from one. Only overrepresented clonotypes making up at least 0.05% of each patient's repertoire were included in the public clonotype analysis. Some 14 age-matched healthy donor repertoires from immuneACCESS served as clonality controls. The immuneACCESS repertoire file appears here via TCRdb, limited to in-frame rearrangements. These files lack a portion of the clones; in checked studies, under half of the deficit traces to unresolved V genes, and the cause of the others is not known. D and trimming come from the DNA, and the V and J calls and clone size come from that table. Recorded for this sample are a few hundred thousand clones; roughly 79% of them occurred a single time. Under 8.5% of the sample is taken by the ten largest.

Germline trimming: 6 bases from V, 8 bases from J; junction bases outside gene matches: 26. The CDR3 contains 20 residues, cysteine and phenylalanine counted. The sequence is cut down to CDR3 DNA, 60 bases in frame from base 1. The germline V gene sets CDR1 to LGHNA and CDR2 to YSLEER. The sample was PBMCs, taken before ibrutinib treatment. The chain is made from TRBV4-3 and TRBJ2-1, with TRBD2 matching 9 junction bases. This sequence was found in a human donor with chronic lymphocytic leukemia. The nucleotide sequence reads as follows: TGCGCCAGCAGTCCAAGACGAGGTGGTAGCGGGAGACCCAGAGACGATGAGCAGTTCTTC. It translates as CASSPRRGGSGRPRDDEQFF.